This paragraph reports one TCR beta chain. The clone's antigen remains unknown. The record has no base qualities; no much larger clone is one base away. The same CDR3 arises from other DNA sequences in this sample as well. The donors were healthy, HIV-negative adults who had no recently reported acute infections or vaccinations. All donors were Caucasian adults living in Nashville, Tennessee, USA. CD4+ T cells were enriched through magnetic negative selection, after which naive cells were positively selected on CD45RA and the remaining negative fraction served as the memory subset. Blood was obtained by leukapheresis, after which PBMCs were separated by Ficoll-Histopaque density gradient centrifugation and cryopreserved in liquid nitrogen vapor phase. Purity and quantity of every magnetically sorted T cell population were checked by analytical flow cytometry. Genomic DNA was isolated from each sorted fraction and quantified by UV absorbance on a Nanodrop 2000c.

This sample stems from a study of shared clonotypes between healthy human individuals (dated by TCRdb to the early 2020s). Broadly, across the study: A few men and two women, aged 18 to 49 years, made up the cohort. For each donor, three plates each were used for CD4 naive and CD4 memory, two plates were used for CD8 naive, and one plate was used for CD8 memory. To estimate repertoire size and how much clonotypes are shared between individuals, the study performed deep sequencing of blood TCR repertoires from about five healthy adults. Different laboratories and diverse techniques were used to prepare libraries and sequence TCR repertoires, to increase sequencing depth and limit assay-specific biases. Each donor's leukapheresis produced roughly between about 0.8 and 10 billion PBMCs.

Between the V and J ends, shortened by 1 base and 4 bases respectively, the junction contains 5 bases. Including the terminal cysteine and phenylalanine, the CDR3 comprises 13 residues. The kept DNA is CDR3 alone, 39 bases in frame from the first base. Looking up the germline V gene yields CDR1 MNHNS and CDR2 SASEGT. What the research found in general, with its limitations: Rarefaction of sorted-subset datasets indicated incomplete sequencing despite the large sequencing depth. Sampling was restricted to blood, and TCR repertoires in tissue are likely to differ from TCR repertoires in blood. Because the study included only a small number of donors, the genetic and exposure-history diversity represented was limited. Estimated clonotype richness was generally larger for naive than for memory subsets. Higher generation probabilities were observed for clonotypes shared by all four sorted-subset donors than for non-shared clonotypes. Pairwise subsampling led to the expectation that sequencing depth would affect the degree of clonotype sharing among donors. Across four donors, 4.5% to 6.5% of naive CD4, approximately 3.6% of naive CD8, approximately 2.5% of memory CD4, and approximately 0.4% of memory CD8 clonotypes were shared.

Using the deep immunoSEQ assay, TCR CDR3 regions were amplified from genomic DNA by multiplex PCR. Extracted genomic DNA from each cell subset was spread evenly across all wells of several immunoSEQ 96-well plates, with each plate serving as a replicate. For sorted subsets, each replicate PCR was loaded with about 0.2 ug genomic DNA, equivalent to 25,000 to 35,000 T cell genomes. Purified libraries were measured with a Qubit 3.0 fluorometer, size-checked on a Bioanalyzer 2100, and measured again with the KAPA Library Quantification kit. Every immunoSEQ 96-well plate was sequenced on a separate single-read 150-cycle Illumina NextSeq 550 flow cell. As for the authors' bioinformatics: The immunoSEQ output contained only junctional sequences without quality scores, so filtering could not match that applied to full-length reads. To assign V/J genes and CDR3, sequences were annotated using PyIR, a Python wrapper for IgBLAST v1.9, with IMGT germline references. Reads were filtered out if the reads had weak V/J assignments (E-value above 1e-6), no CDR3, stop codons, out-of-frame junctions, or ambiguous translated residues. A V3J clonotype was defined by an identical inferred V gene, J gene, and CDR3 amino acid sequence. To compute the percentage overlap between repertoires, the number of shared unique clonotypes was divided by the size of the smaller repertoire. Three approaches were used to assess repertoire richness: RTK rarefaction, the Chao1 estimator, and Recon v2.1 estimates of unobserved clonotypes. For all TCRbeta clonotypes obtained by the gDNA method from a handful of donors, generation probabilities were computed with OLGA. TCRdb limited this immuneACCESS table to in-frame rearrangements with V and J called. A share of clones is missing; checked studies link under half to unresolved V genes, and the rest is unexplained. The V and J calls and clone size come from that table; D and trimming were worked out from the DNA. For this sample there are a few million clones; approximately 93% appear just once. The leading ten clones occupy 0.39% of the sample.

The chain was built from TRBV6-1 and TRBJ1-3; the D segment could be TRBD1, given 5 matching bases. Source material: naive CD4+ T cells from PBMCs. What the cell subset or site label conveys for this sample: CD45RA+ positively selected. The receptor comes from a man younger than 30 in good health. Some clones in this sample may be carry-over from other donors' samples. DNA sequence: TGTGCCAGCAGTGAAGGGGGGGGAAACACCATATATTTT. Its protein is CASSEGGGNTIYF.